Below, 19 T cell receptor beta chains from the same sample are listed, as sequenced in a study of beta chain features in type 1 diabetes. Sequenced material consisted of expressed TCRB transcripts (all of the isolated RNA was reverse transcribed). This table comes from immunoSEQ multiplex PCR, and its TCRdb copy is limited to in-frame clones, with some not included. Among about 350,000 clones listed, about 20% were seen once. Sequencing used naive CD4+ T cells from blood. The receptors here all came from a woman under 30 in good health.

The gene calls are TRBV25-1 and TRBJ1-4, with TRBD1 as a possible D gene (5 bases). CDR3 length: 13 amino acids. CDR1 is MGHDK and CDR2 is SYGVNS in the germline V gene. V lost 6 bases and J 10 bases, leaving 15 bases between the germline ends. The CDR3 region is CASRQQGTGKLFF. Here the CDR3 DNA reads TGTGCCAGCAGGCAGCAGGGCACAGGAAAACTGTTTTTT.

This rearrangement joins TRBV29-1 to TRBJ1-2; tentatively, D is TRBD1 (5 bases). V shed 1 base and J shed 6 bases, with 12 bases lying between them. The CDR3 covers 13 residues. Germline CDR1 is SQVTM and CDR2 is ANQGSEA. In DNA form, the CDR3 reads TGCAGCGTTGAAGGGCAGGGTTTAGATGGCTACACCTTC. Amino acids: CSVEGQGLDGYTF.

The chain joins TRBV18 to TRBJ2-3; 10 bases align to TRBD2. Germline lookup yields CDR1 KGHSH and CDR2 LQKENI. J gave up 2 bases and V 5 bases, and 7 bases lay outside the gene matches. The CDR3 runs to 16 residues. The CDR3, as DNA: TGTGCCAGCTCAATTCGGACTAGCGGCCTCACAGATACGCAGTATTTT. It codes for CASSIRTSGLTDTQYF.

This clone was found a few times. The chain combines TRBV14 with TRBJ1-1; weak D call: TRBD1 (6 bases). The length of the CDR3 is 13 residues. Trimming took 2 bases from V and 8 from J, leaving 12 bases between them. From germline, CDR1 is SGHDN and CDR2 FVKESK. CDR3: CASSQHRELEAFF. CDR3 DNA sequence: TGTGCCAGCAGCCAACACAGGGAATTGGAAGCTTTCTTT. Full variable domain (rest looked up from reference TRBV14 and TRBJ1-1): EAGVTQFPSHSVIEKGQTVTLRCDPISGHDNLYWYRRVMGKEIKFLLHFVKESKQDESGMPNNRFLAERTGGTYSTLKVQPAELEDSGVYFCASSQHRELEAFFGQGTRLTVV.

The CDR3 is CASRGRQGEEKLFF. CDR3 nucleotide sequence: TGTGCCAGCCGAGGGAGGCAGGGTGAAGAAAAACTGTTTTTT. The rearrangement uses TRBV6-5 and TRBJ1-4; possibly TRBD1 for D (5 bases). The CDR3 is made up of 14 amino acids. CDR1 and CDR2 (germline): MNHEY, SVGAGI. Trimming left V 8 bases short and J 8 bases short, with 18 bases between.

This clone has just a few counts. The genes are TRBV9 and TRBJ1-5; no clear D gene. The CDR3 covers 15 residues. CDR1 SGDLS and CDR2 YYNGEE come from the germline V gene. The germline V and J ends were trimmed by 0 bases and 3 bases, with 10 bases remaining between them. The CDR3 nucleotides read TGTGCCAGCAGCGTAGGCCAGGTGGACAATCAGCCCCAGCATTTT. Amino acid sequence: CASSVGQVDNQPQHF. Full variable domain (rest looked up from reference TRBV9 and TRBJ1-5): DSGVTQTPKHLITATGQRVTLRCSPRSGDLSVYWYQQSLDQGLQFLIQYYNGEERAKGNILERFSAQQFPDLHSELNLSSLELGDSALYFCASSVGQVDNQPQHFGDGTRLSIL.

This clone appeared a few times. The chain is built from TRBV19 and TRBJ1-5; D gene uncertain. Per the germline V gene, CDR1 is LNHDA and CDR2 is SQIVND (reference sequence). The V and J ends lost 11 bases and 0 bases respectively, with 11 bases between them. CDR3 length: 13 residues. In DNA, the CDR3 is TGTGCCGGGAGCAGAAATAGCAATCAGCCCCAGCATTTT. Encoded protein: CAGSRNSNQPQHF.

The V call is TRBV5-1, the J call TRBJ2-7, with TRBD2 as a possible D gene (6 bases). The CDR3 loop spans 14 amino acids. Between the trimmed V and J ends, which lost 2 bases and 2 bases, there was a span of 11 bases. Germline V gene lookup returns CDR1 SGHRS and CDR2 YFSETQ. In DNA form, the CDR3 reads TGCGCCAGCAGCTTAGGACTAAATCCCTACGAGCAGTACTTC. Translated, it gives CASSLGLNPYEQYF.

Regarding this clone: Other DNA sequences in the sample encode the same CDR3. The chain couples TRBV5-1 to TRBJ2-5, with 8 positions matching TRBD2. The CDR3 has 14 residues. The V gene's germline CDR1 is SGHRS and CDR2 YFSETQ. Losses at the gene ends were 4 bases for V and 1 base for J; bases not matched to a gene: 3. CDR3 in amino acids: CASSPGLGQETQYF. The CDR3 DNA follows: TGCGCCAGCAGCCCGGGACTAGGCCAAGAGACCCAGTACTTC.

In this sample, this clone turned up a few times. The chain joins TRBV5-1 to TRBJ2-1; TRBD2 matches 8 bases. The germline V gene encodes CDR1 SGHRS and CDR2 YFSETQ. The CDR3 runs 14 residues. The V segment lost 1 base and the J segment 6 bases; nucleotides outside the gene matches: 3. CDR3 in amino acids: CASSLRTSSNEQFF. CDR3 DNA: TGCGCCAGCAGCTTGAGGACTAGCAGCAATGAGCAGTTCTTC.

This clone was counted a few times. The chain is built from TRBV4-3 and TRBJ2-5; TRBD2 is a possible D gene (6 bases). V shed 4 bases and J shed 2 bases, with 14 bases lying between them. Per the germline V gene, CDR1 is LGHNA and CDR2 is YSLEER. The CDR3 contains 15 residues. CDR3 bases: TGCGCCAGCAGCCCATCCCGGGGACTTCAAGAGACCCAGTACTTC. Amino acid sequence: CASSPSRGLQETQYF.

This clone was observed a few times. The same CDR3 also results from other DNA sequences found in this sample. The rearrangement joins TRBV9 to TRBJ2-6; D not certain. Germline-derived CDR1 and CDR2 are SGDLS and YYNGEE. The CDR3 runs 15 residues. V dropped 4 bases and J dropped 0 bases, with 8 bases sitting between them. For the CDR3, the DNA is TGTGCCAGCAGCCTACAGAGCTCTGGGGCCAACGTCCTGACTTTC. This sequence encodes CASSLQSSGANVLTF.

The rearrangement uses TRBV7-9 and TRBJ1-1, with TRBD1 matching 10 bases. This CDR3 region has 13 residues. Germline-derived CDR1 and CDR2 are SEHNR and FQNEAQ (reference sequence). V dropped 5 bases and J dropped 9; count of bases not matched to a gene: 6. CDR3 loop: CASSVDRGRKAFF. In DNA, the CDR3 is TGTGCCAGCAGCGTCGACAGGGGGCGGAAAGCTTTCTTT.

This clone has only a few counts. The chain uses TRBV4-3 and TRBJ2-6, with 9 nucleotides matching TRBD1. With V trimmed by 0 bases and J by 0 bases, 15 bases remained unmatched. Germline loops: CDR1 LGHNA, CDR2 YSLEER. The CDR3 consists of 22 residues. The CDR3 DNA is TGCGCCAGCAGCCAAGAAGGAGCGGGACAGGGAAAGGAAGGCTCTGGGGCCAACGTCCTGACTTTC. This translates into CASSQEGAGQGKEGSGANVLTF.

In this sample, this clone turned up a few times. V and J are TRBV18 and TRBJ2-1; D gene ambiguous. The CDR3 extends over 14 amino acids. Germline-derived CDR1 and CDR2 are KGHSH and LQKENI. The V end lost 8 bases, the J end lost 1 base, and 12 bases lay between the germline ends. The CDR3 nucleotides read TGTGCCAGCGCATGGGCCCCTTCCTACAATGAGCAGTTCTTC. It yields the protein CASAWAPSYNEQFF.

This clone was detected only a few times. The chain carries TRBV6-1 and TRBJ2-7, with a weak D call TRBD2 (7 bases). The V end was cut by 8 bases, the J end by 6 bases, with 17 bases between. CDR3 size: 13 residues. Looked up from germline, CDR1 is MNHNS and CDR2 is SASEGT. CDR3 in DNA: TGTGCCAGCCTCTCGGGGGGCGGACCCGAGCAGTACTTC. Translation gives CASLSGGGPEQYF.

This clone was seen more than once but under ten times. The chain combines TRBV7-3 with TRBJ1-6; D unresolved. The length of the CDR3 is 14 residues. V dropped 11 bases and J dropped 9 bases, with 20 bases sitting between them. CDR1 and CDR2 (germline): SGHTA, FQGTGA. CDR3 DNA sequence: TGTGCCCCGTGTCAGCGAGGAAGAGGTTCACCCCTCCACTTT. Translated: CAPCQRGRGSPLHF.

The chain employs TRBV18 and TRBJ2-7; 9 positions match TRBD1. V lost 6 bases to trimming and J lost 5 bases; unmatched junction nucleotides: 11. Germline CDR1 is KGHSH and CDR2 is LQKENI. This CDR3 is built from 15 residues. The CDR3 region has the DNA TGTGCCAGCTCCCCCGGGACAGGGAGATTACACGAGCAGTACTTC. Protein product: CASSPGTGRLHEQYF.

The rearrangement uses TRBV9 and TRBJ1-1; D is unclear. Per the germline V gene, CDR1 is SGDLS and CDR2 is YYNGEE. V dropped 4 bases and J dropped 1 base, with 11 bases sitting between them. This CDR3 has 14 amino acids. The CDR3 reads CASSPNRGNTEAFF. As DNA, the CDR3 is TGTGCCAGCAGCCCCAATCGGGGGAACACTGAAGCTTTCTTT.